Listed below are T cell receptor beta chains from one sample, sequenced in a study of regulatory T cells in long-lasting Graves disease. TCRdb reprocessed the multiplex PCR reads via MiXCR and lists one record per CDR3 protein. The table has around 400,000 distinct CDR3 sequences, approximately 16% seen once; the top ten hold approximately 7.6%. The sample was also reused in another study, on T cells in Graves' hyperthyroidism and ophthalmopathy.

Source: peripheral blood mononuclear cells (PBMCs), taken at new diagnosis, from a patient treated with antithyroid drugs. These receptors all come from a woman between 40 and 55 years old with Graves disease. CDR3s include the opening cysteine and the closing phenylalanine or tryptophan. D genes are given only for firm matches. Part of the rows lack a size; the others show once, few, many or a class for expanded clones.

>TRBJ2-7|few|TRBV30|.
TGTGCCTGGAGGGACATTGTGCGCGACTACGAGCAGTACTTC
CAWRDIVRDYEQYF
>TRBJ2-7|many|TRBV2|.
TGTGCCAGCAGCCGGGGACCGTTATACGAGCAGTACTTC
CASSRGPLYEQYF
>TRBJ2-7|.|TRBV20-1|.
TGCAGTGCTCCTCTGGGGGCAGGGAGCTCCTACGAGCAGCACTTC
CSAPLGAGSSYEQHF
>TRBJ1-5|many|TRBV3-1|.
TGTGCCAGCAGCCAAGATCCAGGGGTTCAGCCCCAGCATTTT
CASSQDPGVQPQHF
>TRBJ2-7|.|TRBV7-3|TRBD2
TGTGCCAGCAGCTCCTGGACTAGCGGTACCTACGAGCAGTACTTC
CASSSWTSGTYEQYF
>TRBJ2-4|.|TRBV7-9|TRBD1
TGTGCCAGCAGCTTTCAGGGACAGGGGGCGAACATTCAGTACTTC
CASSFQGQGANIQYF
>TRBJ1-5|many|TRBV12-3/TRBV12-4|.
TGTGCCAGCAGTTCCCGACGGATTAGCAATCAGCCCCAGCATTTT
CASSSRRISNQPQHF
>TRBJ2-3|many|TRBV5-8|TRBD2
TGTGCCAGCAGCTTGGTACTAGCGGGAGCTGGTTCTGATACGCAGTATTTT
CASSLVLAGAGSDTQYF
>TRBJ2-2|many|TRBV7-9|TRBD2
TGTGCCAGCAGTCGACTAGCGGGAGTGGCAGGGGAGCTGTTTTTT
CASSRLAGVAGELFF
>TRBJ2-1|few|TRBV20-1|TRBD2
TGCAGTGCTGCGCCGAGCGGGAGGATTGATGAGCAGTTCTTC
CSAAPSGRIDEQFF
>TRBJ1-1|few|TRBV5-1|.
TGCGCCAGCAGCTTGGAAGGGGGTAGAGCTTTCTTT
CASSLEGGRAFF
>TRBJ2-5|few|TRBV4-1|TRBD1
TGTGCCAGCAGCCCACGTCGACAGGGCAAAGAGACCCAGTACTTC
CASSPRRQGKETQYF
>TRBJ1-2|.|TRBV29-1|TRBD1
TGCAGCGTTGAAGATGTCGGGACAGGGGGCGACCGCTACACCTTC
CSVEDVGTGGDRYTF
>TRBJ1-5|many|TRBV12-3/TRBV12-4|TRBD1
TGTGCCAGCAGTTCACAGGGGGATCAGCCCCAGCATTTT
CASSSQGDQPQHF
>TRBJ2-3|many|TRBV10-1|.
TGCGCCAGCAGTGGAGAGAGGGACACAGATACGCAGTATTTT
CASSGERDTDTQYF
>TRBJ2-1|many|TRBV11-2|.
TGTGCCACCGGAGGGGGGCCCTACAATGAGCAGTTCTTC
CATGGGPYNEQFF
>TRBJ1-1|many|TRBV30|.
TGTGCCTGGAGAATCGGGAACACTGAAGCTTTCTTT
CAWRIGNTEAFF
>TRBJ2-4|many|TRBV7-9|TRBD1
TGTGCCAGCAGCTCCAACAGGGGTATGAGTGACATTCAGTACTTC
CASSSNRGMSDIQYF
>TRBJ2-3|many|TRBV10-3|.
TGTGCCATCAGTGGAGGGGGTACGCAGTATTTT
CAISGGGTQYF
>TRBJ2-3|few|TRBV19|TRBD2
TGTGCCAGTAGTATTGGCGGTTTCGGGGGGACGCAGTATTTT
CASSIGGFGGTQYF
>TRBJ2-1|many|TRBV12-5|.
TGTGCTAGTGGTTTGGCCACTAGCAAGAAGCAGTTCTTC
CASGLATSKKQFF
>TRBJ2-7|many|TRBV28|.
TGTGCCAGCTTTTCTAGACCCTACGAGCAGTACTTC
CASFSRPYEQYF
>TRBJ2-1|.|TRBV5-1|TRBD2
TGCGCCAGCAGCTTGGTGGCTAGCGGGTACAATGAGCAGCTCTTC
CASSLVASGYNEQLF
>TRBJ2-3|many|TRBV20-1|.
TGCAGTGCTTCAGAAGGGGCCTACACAGATACGCAGTATTTT
CSASEGAYTDTQYF
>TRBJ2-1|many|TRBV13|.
TGTGCCAGCAGCTACCCAGGGAGTCCCTACAATGAGCAGTTCTTC
CASSYPGSPYNEQFF
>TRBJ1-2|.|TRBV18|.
TGTGCCAGCTCGCGGTTAGTGGATAACTATGGCTACACCTTC
CASSRLVDNYGYTF
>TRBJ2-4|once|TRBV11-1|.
TGTGCCAGCAGCGGACGGGAAAGTGGAAACATTCAGTGCTTC
CASSGRESGNIQCF
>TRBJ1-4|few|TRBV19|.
TGTGCCAGTAGTATAGTCCGGGGTACTAATGAAAAACTGTTTTTT
CASSIVRGTNEKLFF
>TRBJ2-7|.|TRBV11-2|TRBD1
TGTGCCAGCAGTTCCGGACAGGGGATCAACGAGCAGTACTTC
CASSSGQGINEQYF
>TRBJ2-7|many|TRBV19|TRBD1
TGTGCCAGCAGCCCCAGACAGGGGTTGTACGAGCAGTACTTC
CASSPRQGLYEQYF
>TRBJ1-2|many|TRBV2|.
TGTGCCAGCAGTGAATTATGGTCCGAATCGACCGTGGGCTATGGCTACACCTTC
CASSELWSESTVGYGYTF
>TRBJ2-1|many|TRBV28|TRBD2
TGTGCCAGCAGTTTAGGGACTAGCGGGACGAATGAGCAGTTCTTC
CASSLGTSGTNEQFF
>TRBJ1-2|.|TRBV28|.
TGTGCCAGCACTGCCGGGACCCCATTAGGCTACACCTTC
CASTAGTPLGYTF
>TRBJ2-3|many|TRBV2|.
TGTGCCAGCGGGGATGTAACCCGCACAGATACGCAGTATTTT
CASGDVTRTDTQYF
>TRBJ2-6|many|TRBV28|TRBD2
TGTGCCAGCAGCCGACTAGCGGGAAATGGGGCCAACGTCCTGACTTTC
CASSRLAGNGANVLTF
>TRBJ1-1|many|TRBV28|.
TGTGCCACCTTCCTGGGTGGTAGGACTGAAGCTTTCTTT
CATFLGGRTEAFF
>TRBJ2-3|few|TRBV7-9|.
TGTTCCAGCAGCCCCAAGGGTCTTGCGGGAATTGCAGATACGCAGTATTTT
CSSSPKGLAGIADTQYF
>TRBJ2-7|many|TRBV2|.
TGTGCCAGCAGTGAACGGGTATCCTACGAGCAGTACTTC
CASSERVSYEQYF